This is a list of T cell receptor beta chains from one sample in a study of cytomegalovirus exposure and HLA in healthy donors. Using immunoSEQ multiplex PCR, the repertoire was profiled, and TCRdb retains in-frame clones only, with some absent. This table has more than 90,000 clones, 78% appearing once. The sequencing sample was made of PBMCs. The receptors here all came from a woman in her sixties in good health and CMV-seronegative. The CDR3 runs from the conserved cysteine through the conserved F or W. D genes are given only for firm matches. Clone size is stated in some rows and not others, as once, few, many or a class when expanded.

clone size,D gene,V gene,J gene,CDR3 DNA,CDR3 protein
-,-,TRBV4-3,TRBJ2-7,TGCGCCAGCAGCCAAGATGAGGGTCCCTACGAGCAGTACTTC,CASSQDEGPYEQYF
-,TRBD2,TRBV6-6,TRBJ2-1,TGTGCCAGCAGTCTACTAGCGAATGAGCAGTTCTTC,CASSLLANEQFF
few,TRBD2,TRBV9,TRBJ2-5,TGTGCCAGCTCGCCTAGCGGGGGGGCCGGAGAGACCCAGTACTTC,CASSPSGGAGETQYF
-,TRBD1,TRBV19,TRBJ2-7,TGTGCCAGTAGTAGGGGACAGGGTATCTCCTACGAGCAGTACTTC,CASSRGQGISYEQYF
few,-,TRBV9,TRBJ1-4,TGTGCCAGCAGCCCCACAGGGATACCGACTGAAAAACTGTTTTTT,CASSPTGIPTEKLFF
-,TRBD1,TRBV19,TRBJ1-4,TGTGCCAGTAGTACTCCGCGAGACAGGGGGGTTAATGAAAAACTGTTTTTT,CASSTPRDRGVNEKLFF
few,-,TRBV7-9,TRBJ1-4,TGTGCCAGCAGCCGCCCCGGGAGAGCTGAAAAACTGTTTTTT,CASSRPGRAEKLFF
few,-,TRBV7-2,TRBJ1-2,TGTGCCAGCAGCCCCGCCGGGGGGGGCCATGGCTACACCTTC,CASSPAGGGHGYTF
-,TRBD1,TRBV6-5,TRBJ2-5,TGTGCCAGCAGTTACGGGAACAGGGGGCAAGAGACCCAGTACTTC,CASSYGNRGQETQYF
-,-,TRBV6-5,TRBJ2-5,TGTGCCAGCAGAAAGGGGACTTTGGAAGAGACCCAGTACTTC,CASRKGTLEETQYF
-,TRBD2,TRBV5-1,TRBJ2-7,TGCGCCAGCAGCTCCCCGGGGCGGGGGGGCGACAGAGAGCAGTACTTC,CASSSPGRGGDREQYF
-,TRBD1,TRBV18,TRBJ2-3,TGTGCCAGCTCACCCGAGACAGGGCTGGGAGATACGCAGTATTTT,CASSPETGLGDTQYF
-,-,TRBV30,TRBJ2-1,TGTGCCTGGACATCACTAGGTTATGAGCAGTTCTTC,CAWTSLGYEQFF
few,-,TRBV7-6,TRBJ2-1,TGTGCCAGCAGTCAAGTTGTCGGGGAAGTAAATGAGCAGTTCTTC,CASSQVVGEVNEQFF
once,-,TRBV28,TRBJ2-1,TGTGCCAGCAGTTTCAGGCTCAGGGGCCGGAATGAGCAGTTCTTC,CASSFRLRGRNEQFF
few,-,TRBV29-1,TRBJ2-1,TGCAGCGCCCTACAGGGAAAGGGGTACAATGAGCAGTTCTTC,CSALQGKGYNEQFF
-,TRBD2,TRBV28,TRBJ2-1,TGTGCCAGCAGTTTTTCGAGCGGGAGAAACAATGAGCAGTTCTTC,CASSFSSGRNNEQFF
once,-,TRBV6-6,TRBJ1-2,TGTGCCAGCAGTTACGCGACAGCCCAAACCTATGGCTACACCTTC,CASSYATAQTYGYTF
-,-,TRBV30,TRBJ1-1,TGTGCCTGGACCTTGGGGCTGAGGAACACTGAAGCTTTCTTT,CAWTLGLRNTEAFF
-,-,TRBV2,TRBJ1-1,TGTGCCAGCACTCTGACAGGTTTGAACACTGAAGCTTTCTTT,CASTLTGLNTEAFF
-,-,TRBV20-1,TRBJ2-7,TGCAGTGCTAGAAGGCAGGGGGAGCAGTACTTC,CSARRQGEQYF
few,TRBD2,TRBV5-6,TRBJ2-1,TGTGCCAGCAACTTTTGGGGACTAGCGGACAATGAGCAGTTCTTC,CASNFWGLADNEQFF
-,TRBD2,TRBV6-5,TRBJ2-7,TGTGCCAGCAGTAAGCTAGCGGGACCAATCTACGAGCAGTACTTC,CASSKLAGPIYEQYF
-,TRBD1,TRBV4-3,TRBJ1-4,TGCGCCAGCAGCCAAGATAGACAGGGGCCGGTAGGTATGAAACTGTTTTTT,CASSQDRQGPVGMKLFF
-,TRBD1,TRBV4-3,TRBJ1-2,TGCGCCAGCAGCCAAGATTTAAGGACAGGACGAGATGGCTACACCTTC,CASSQDLRTGRDGYTF
-,-,TRBV4-3,TRBJ1-4,TGCGCCAGCAGCCAATGGGCAGGGGATGAAAAACTGTTTTTT,CASSQWAGDEKLFF
-,-,TRBV6-5,TRBJ1-1,TGTGCCAGCAGTTGGACAGTCGACACTGAAGCTTTCTTT,CASSWTVDTEAFF
-,-,TRBV5-1,TRBJ2-7,TGCGCCAGCAGCTTGGCCGCAGGGCAAATATACGAGCAGTACTTC,CASSLAAGQIYEQYF
-,-,TRBV2,TRBJ1-4,TGTGCCAGCAGTCCCAGGCAGGCTAATGAAAAACTGTTTTTT,CASSPRQANEKLFF
once,TRBD2,TRBV11-2,TRBJ2-7,TGTGCCAGCAGCCCGGGCGGGGGGCAAGCTTACGAGCAGTACTTC,CASSPGGGQAYEQYF
-,-,TRBV10-1,TRBJ2-5,TGCGCCAGCAGTGAGTCGGCGGGAGAGACCCAGTACTTC,CASSESAGETQYF
-,TRBD1,TRBV4-3,TRBJ1-6,TGCGCCAGCAGCCAATCAACAGGGGGTAATTCACCCCTCCACTTT,CASSQSTGGNSPLHF
-,-,TRBV30,TRBJ2-7,TGTGCCTGGAGTTCTTTGGGGGGATACGAGCAGTACTTC,CAWSSLGGYEQYF
once,-,TRBV7-2,TRBJ2-3,TGTGCCAGCAGCTTTGTAGCAGATACGCAGTATTTT,CASSFVADTQYF
-,TRBD1,TRBV4-3,TRBJ1-4,TGCGCCAGCAGCCGGACAGGGGCGGGGGAAAAACTGTTTTTT,CASSRTGAGEKLFF
-,TRBD2,TRBV2,TRBJ2-7,TGTGCCAGCCGAACCGGGACTAGCGGTTACGAGCAGTACTTC,CASRTGTSGYEQYF
-,-,TRBV5-1,TRBJ1-3,TGCGCCAGCAGCTCAACGCCGGACTTTTATGATGGGAACACCATATATTTT,CASSSTPDFYDGNTIYF
-,TRBD1,TRBV9,TRBJ1-2,TGTGCCAGCAGCGTAGGTAAGGGGGCGAACTATGGCTACACCTTC,CASSVGKGANYGYTF
-,-,TRBV18,TRBJ1-1,TGTGCCAGCTCCCAAGAACAGCTGAACACTGAAGCTTTCTTT,CASSQEQLNTEAFF
-,-,TRBV5-4,TRBJ1-2,TGTGCCAGCAGCTTGCCCCTACAGGGAATCTATGGCTACACCTTC,CASSLPLQGIYGYTF
-,-,TRBV6-5,TRBJ1-3,TGTGCCAGCAGTTACTCCGCAGGGACTGGAAACACCATATATTTT,CASSYSAGTGNTIYF
-,TRBD1,TRBV7-9,TRBJ2-7,TGTGCCAGCAGCTTAGCGGTAGGGGGCGACGAGCAGTACTTC,CASSLAVGGDEQYF
-,TRBD1,TRBV4-3,TRBJ1-4,TGCGCCAGCAGCCAAGATCAGACAGGGGAGGAAAAACTGTTTTTT,CASSQDQTGEEKLFF
once,-,TRBV28,TRBJ2-1,TGTGCCACTTATAGGGGGGCGGGGGCGCGGGAGCAGTTCTTC,CATYRGAGAREQFF
-,TRBD2,TRBV19,TRBJ2-5,TGTGCCAGTAGTATCCCGGGACTACGGGAGACCCAGTACTTC,CASSIPGLRETQYF
-,-,TRBV9,TRBJ2-2,TGTGCCAGCAGCGCGAGTGGGACTCCATGGACAGGGGAGCTGTTTTTT,CASSASGTPWTGELFF
once,TRBD2,TRBV15,TRBJ2-1,TGTGCCACCAGCAGAGATATTAGCGGGACCAATGAGCAGTTCTTC,CATSRDISGTNEQFF
-,-,TRBV6-5,TRBJ1-4,TGTGCCAGTAGCCAGGGACTCGGACAAGGAAAACTGTTTTTT,CASSQGLGQGKLFF
-,-,TRBV5-6,TRBJ2-3,TGTGCCAGCAGCTTCGGGGGGCCCAGCACAGATACGCAGTATTTT,CASSFGGPSTDTQYF
few,-,TRBV7-9,TRBJ1-6,TGTGCCAGCAGCTTAGTCGGGTTTCCTAATTCACCCCTCCACTTT,CASSLVGFPNSPLHF
-,TRBD1,TRBV23-1,TRBJ2-7,TGCGCCAGCAGTCAACCGGGGACAGGGGGCTCAATTTACTCTCACGAGCAGTACTTC,CASSQPGTGGSIYSHEQYF
-,-,TRBV7-2,TRBJ1-5,TGTGCCAGCAGCTTGGCGGTTCGTCAGCCCCAGCATTTT,CASSLAVRQPQHF
-,-,TRBV6-5,TRBJ1-4,TGTGCCAGCAGGAGTCTCGTGGCGGTAGGAGAAAAACTGTTTTTT,CASRSLVAVGEKLFF
-,TRBD1,TRBV28,TRBJ2-7,TGTGCCAGCACCCCAGGGGGACAGGGGGCGCAAGAGCAGTACTTC,CASTPGGQGAQEQYF
once,TRBD1,TRBV5-1,TRBJ1-1,TGCGCCAGCACCCCCCGTCAAACAGGGGCGGAAACTGAAGCTTTCTTT,CASTPRQTGAETEAFF
once,-,TRBV6-1,TRBJ2-5,TGTGCCAGCAGTGAAGCGGGGGGAAGAGAGGCCCAGTACTTC,CASSEAGGREAQYF
-,-,TRBV15,TRBJ1-5,TGTGCCACCAGCAGAGATAGTTTAGTGACGGGAAATCAGCCCCAGCATTTT,CATSRDSLVTGNQPQHF